A single sample gave rise to the 8 T cell receptor beta chains below, sequenced in a study of T cell repertoires in cytomegalovirus infection. MiXCR, run by TCRdb on the reads, gives a single entry per CDR3 protein. The data hold approximately 220,000 distinct CDR3 sequences, with around two fifths observed a single time. These receptors' antigens are unknown. The starting material was CD8+ T cells from cultured PBMCs, obtained from culture after CMV antigen stimulation. The receptors stem from a human donor in good health (CMV status not recorded). Some clones in this sample may be carry-over from other donors' samples.

The gene calls are TRBV7-8 and TRBJ2-1; 7 bases fit TRBD2. The CDR3 length is 15 residues. Trimming at V came to 4 bases and at J to 8 bases, leaving 11 bases not matched to a gene. Germline V CDR1 and CDR2: SGHVS, FQNEAQ. The CDR3 DNA reads as TGTGCCAGCAGCTCATTATCGGGAGGCAGCGATGAGCAGTTCTTC. Protein: CASSSLSGGSDEQFF. Full variable domain (missing parts from reference TRBV7-8 and TRBJ2-1): GAGVSQSPRYKVAKRGQDVALRCDPISGHVSLFWYQQALGQGPEFLTYFQNEAQLDKSGLPSDRFFAERPEGSVSTLKIQRTQQEDSAVYLCASSSLSGGSDEQFFGPGTRLTVL.

The genes are TRBV2 and TRBJ2-1; weak D call: TRBD2 (6 bases). CDR3 length equals 15 residues. V lost 5 bases to trimming and J lost 4 bases, with 15 bases between them. Germline values: CDR1 SNHLY, CDR2 FYNNEI. The CDR3 coding sequence is TGTGCCAGCAGTTACAAGCGGGTCCTGTACAATGAGCAGTTCTTC. Protein product: CASSYKRVLYNEQFF.

The sample holds many counts of this clonotype. V is TRBV7-8 and J is TRBJ2-7, with a weak D call TRBD1 (6 bases). The V gene lost 1 base and the J gene lost 0 bases, with 22 bases spanning the gap. The CDR3 covers 19 residues. Germline-derived CDR1 and CDR2 are SGHVS and FQNEAQ. CDR3 in DNA: TGTGCCAGCAGCTTAGTCTTTCCACCCAGGGACACTAGCTCCTACGAGCAGTACTTC. It specifies CASSLVFPPRDTSSYEQYF.

The CDR3 loop is CASFGGYEKLFF. The CDR3 DNA reads as TGTGCCAGCTTCGGGGGATATGAAAAACTGTTTTTT. The chain joins TRBV12-3 or TRBV12-4 to TRBJ1-4; maybe TRBD1 (5 bases). V was trimmed by 8 bases and J by 6 bases, leaving 10 bases between them. The CDR3 runs 12 residues.

This clonotype was seen more than once but under ten times. The rearrangement links TRBV11-2 to TRBJ2-1; a possible D gene is TRBD2 (6 bases). V lost 5 bases to trimming and J lost 5 bases, with 13 bases between them. The germline CDR1 and CDR2 sequences are SGHAT and FQNNGV. This CDR3 has 14 amino acids. CDR3 protein: CASSPGAGHNEQFF. The CDR3 DNA sequence: TGTGCCAGCAGCCCCGGAGCGGGCCACAATGAGCAGTTCTTC.

The chain links TRBV7-7 to TRBJ2-1, with D uncertain. Trimming took 4 bases from V and 1 from J, leaving 8 bases between them. Germline CDR1 is SSHAT and CDR2 is FNYEAQ (reference sequence). The CDR3 consists of 14 residues. The CDR3 DNA reads TGTGCCAGCAGCTCCTCGGATTCCTACAATGAGCAGTTCTTC. This gives the protein CASSSSDSYNEQFF.

This clonotype was found once. The genes are TRBV6-2 or TRBV6-3 and TRBJ2-7; D may be TRBD1 (6 bases). CDR1 and CDR2 from the germline V gene are MNHEY and SVGEGT. This CDR3 contains 14 residues. V was cut by 7 bases and J by 0 bases, with 13 bases left in between. The CDR3 bases are TGTGCCAGCAAACCCGGGACAATCTCCTACGAGCAGTACTTC. This gives the protein CASKPGTISYEQYF.

This clonotype has at least ten counts. At one of its ends the junction is not consistent with the germline gene, which may arise from a read error. The chain couples TRBV4-1 to TRBJ2-1; 10 bases are a match to TRBD1. Looked up from germline, CDR1 is MGHRA and CDR2 is YSYEKL. The CDR3 loop spans 16 amino acids. For the CDR3, the DNA is TGCGCCAGCAGTCAAGAAGGGACAGGGGTTTACAATGAGCAGTTCTTC. It is translated as CASSQEGTGVYNEQFF.